The 2 T cell receptor beta chains presented below share a single source sample, sequenced in a study of CD8+ T cells in alopecia areata. Following extraction, RNA underwent reverse transcription to cDNA, which served as the sequencing template. The data were produced by immunoSEQ multiplex PCR, yet TCRdb's version contains in-frame clones alone and is incomplete. The table records tens of thousands of clones, about 71% of them present only once. Treatment indicated: oral pan-JAK inhibitor, 5-10 mg twice daily. The sequencing here drew on CD8+ T cells sorted from blood, taken at approximately week 42, from a patient treated with tofacitinib. The receptors derive from a human donor with alopecia areata.

This chain joins TRBV7-3 and TRBJ2-7; D ambiguous. Per germline, CDR1 SGHTA and CDR2 FQGTGA. The germline V and J ends were trimmed by 4 bases and 1 base, with 8 bases remaining between them. The CDR3 totals 13 residues. CDR3 sequence: CASSSDGSYEQYF. CDR3 nucleotide sequence: TGTGCCAGCAGCTCGGACGGTTCCTACGAGCAGTACTTC.

The CDR3, as DNA: TGTGCCAGTAGTTCCCTAGCGGGTACCTACGAGCAGTACTTC. Translating gives CASSSLAGTYEQYF. The chain links TRBV19 to TRBJ2-7, with 8 nucleotides matching TRBD2. With 5 bases clipped from V and 2 bases from J, the junction kept 5 bases outside the gene matches. The CDR3 runs 14 residues. Germline loops: CDR1 LNHDA, CDR2 SQIVND (reference sequence). The entire variable domain, with the rest obtained from reference TRBV19 and TRBJ2-7, is as follows: DGGITQSPKYLFRKEGQNVTLSCEQNLNHDAMYWYRQDPGQGLRLIYYSQIVNDFQKGDIAEGYSVSREKKESFPLTVTSAQKNPTAFYLCASSSLAGTYEQYFGPGTRLTVT.